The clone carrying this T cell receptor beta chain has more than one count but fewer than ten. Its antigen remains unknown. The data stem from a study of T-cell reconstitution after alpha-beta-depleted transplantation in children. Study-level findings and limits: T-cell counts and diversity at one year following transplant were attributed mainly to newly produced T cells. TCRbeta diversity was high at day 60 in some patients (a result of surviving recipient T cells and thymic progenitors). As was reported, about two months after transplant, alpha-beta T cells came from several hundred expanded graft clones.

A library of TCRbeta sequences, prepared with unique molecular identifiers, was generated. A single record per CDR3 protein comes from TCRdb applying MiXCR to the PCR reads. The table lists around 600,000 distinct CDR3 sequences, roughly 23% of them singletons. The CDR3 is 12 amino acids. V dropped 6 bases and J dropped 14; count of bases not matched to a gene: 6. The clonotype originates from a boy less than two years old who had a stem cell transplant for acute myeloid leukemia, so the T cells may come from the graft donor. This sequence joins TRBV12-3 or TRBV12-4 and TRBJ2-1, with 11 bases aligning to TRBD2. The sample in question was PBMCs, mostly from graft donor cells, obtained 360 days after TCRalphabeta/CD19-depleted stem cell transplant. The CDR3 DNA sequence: TGTGCCAGCAGGGGTAGCGGGGGGGCGGAGTTCTTC. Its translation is CASRGSGGAEFF.